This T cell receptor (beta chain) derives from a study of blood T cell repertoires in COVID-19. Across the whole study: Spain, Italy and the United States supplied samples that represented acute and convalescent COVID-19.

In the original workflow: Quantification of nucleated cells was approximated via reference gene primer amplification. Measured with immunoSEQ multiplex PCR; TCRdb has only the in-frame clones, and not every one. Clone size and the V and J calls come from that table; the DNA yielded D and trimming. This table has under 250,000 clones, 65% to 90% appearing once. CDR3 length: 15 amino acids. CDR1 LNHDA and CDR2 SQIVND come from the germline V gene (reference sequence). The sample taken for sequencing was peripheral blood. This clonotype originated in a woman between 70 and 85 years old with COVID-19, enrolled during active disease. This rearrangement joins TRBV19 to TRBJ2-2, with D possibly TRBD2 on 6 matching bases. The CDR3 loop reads CGAGPRVSGTGELFF. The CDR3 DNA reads TGTGGGGCGGGGCCGCGCGTTTCTGGCACCGGGGAGCTGTTTTTT.